The source of this T cell receptor beta chain is a study of CD8+ T cells in alopecia areata. Study-wide points: One nonresponder leaves baseline CD8+ expansion's link to response uncertain.

Extraction of RNA preceded its reverse transcription into cDNA, which served as the sequencing template. Libraries were prepared by immunoSEQ multiplex PCR; TCRdb keeps only in-frame clonotypes and omits some of them. There are 130,000 or so clones in the sample; over 60% occur only once, and around 5.7% lies in the top ten. As to this clone: Its target is not known.

Treatment specified: oral pan-JAK inhibitor, 5-10 mg twice daily. Material: CD4+ T cells sorted from blood, obtained at week 4, from a patient treated with tofacitinib. This clonotype was obtained from a human donor with alopecia areata.

CDR3 sequence reads: CASSPLGVADTQYF. CDR3 nucleotides: TGTGCCAGTAGCCCCCTAGGAGTCGCAGATACGCAGTATTTT. This chain connects TRBV19 to TRBJ2-3; D is undetermined. The CDR3 loop spans 14 amino acids. V lost 6 bases and J lost 4, with 14 bases in between. Germline CDR1 is LNHDA and CDR2 is SQIVND (reference sequence).